The clone carrying this T cell receptor (beta chain) was seen a few times. TCRdb called the RT-PCR reads again in MiXCR, with one record for every CDR3 protein. The sample yields some 600,000 distinct CDR3 sequences, 12% to 15% seen once. This record belongs to a study of response to subunit inactivated influenza vaccine. Here the sequenced sample was PBMCs from blood, taken approximately 15 days before vaccination. The sequence was obtained from a man in his fifties who received an inactivated influenza vaccine.

CDR3 loop: CASSFPGETNEKLFF. Here the CDR3 DNA reads TGTGCCAGCAGCTTCCCAGGGGAAACTAATGAAAAACTGTTTTTT. This sequence joins TRBV7-2 and TRBJ1-4, with D possibly matching TRBD1 (6 bases). Looked up from germline, CDR1 is SGHTA and CDR2 is FQGNSA. V was cut by 3 bases and J by 1 base, with 9 bases left in between. The length of the CDR3 is 15 residues. The full variable domain, its missing parts supplied by reference TRBV7-2 and TRBJ1-4, is GAGVSQSPSNKVTEKGKDVELRCDPISGHTALYWYRQSLGQGLEFLIYFQGNSAPDKSGLPSDRFSAERTGGSVSTLTIQRTQQEDSAVYLCASSFPGETNEKLFFGSGTQLSVL.